This T cell receptor (beta chain) appears in the sequencing data of a study of CD8+ T cells in alopecia areata. Overall study results and limits: Mice showed clearer TCR sharing than patients did, a gap that was possibly HLA-related. Lesional scalp, especially alopecia totalis/universalis, showed higher clonality than normal scalp.

CDR1 is SQVTM, CDR2 ANQGSEA, per germline. The CDR3 loop spans 11 amino acids. V lost 7 bases and J lost 2, with 9 bases in between. Those with alopecia areata gave lesional scalp punch biopsies and peripheral blood. RNA was isolated and reverse transcribed to cDNA, the sequencing template. Method: immunoSEQ multiplex PCR; TCRdb's copy keeps in-frame clones and lacks some. Among 100,000 to 120,000 clones listed, roughly 55% were seen once. Comments on this clone: The antigen remains undetermined.

The receptor's source is a human donor with alopecia areata. Material: NKG2D-low CD8+ T cells sorted from blood. The chain joins TRBV29-1 to TRBJ2-7, with a tentative D call TRBD2 (5 bases). The CDR3 spells CSGGHPYEQYF. The CDR3 coding sequence is TGCAGCGGAGGGCACCCCTACGAGCAGTACTTC.